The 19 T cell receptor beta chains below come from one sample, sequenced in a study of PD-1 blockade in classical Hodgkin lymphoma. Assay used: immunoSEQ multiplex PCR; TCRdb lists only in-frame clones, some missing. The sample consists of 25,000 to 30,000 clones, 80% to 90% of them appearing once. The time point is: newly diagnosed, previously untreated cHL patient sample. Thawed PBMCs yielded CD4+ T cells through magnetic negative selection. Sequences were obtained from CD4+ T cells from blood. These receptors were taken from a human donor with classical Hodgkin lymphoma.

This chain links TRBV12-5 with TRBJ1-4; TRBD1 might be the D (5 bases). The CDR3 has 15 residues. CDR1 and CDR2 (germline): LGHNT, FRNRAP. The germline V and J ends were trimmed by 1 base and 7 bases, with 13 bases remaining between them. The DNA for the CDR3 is TGTGCTAGTGGTTTGGATGGACAAAGGGTTGAAAAACTGTTTTTT. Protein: CASGLDGQRVEKLFF. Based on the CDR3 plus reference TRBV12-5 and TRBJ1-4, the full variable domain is DARVTQTPRHKVTEMGQEVTMRCQPILGHNTVFWYRQTMMQGLELLAYFRNRAPLDDSGMPKDRFSAEMPDATLATLKIQPSEPRDSAVYFCASGLDGQRVEKLFFGSGTQLSVL.

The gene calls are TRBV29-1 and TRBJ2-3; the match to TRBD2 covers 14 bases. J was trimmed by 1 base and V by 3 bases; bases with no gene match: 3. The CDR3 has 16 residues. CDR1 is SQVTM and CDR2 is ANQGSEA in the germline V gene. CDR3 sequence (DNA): TGCAGCGTTGACGGGACTAGCGGGAGAGGCACAGATACGCAGTATTTT. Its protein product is CSVDGTSGRGTDTQYF.

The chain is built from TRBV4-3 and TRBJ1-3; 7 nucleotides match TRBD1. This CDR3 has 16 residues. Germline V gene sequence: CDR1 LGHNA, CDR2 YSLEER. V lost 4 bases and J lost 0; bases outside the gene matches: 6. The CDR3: CASSPLGQTSGNTIYF. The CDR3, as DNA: TGCGCCAGCAGCCCCCTGGGACAGACCTCTGGAAACACCATATATTTT.

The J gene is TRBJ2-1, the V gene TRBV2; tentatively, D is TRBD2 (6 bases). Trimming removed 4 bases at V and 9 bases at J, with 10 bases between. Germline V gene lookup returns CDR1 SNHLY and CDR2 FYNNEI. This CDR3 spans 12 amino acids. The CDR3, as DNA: TGTGCCAGCAGTGGACTAGGGCCTGAGCAGTTCTTC. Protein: CASSGLGPEQFF.

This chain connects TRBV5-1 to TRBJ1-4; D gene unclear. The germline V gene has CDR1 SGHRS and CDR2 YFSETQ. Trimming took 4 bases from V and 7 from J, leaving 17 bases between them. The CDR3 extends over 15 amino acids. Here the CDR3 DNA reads TGCGCCAGCAGCCCGCCGAACTCAAACGGTGAAAAACTGTTTTTT. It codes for CASSPPNSNGEKLFF.

The CDR3 loop is CASSYSRVNSNQPQHF. CDR3 sequence (DNA): TGTGCCAGCAGTTACTCTCGGGTTAATAGCAATCAGCCCCAGCATTTT. The chain carries TRBV6-5 and TRBJ1-5, with D uncertain. With 0 bases removed from V and 0 bases from J, the gap between germline ends came to 9 bases. The CDR3 is 16 amino acids. Germline assignment: CDR1 MNHEY and CDR2 SVGAGI.

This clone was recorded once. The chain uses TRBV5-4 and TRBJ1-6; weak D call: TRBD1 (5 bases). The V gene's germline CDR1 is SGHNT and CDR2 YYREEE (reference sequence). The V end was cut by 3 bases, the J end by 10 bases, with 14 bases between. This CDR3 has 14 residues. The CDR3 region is CASSYEGKRSPLHF. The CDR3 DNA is TGTGCCAGCAGCTACGAGGGGAAGAGATCACCCCTCCACTTT.

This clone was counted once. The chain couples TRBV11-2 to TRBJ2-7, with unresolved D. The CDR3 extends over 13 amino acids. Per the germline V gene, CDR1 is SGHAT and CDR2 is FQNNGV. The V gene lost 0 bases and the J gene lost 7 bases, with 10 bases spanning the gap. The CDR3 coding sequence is TGTGCCAGCAGCTTAGACTCTGAGTTAGAGCAGTACTTC. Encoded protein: CASSLDSELEQYF.

The CDR3 region has the DNA TGTGCCAGTAGTATCTTGGGACTGCCGGTCGACGAGCAGTACTTC. Amino acids: CASSILGLPVDEQYF. This rearrangement joins TRBV19 to TRBJ2-7, with a possible D match to TRBD2 (6 bases). The germline gives CDR1 LNHDA, CDR2 SQIVND (reference sequence). The CDR3 runs 15 residues. Trimming cost V 3 bases and J 5 bases, with 17 bases left between them.

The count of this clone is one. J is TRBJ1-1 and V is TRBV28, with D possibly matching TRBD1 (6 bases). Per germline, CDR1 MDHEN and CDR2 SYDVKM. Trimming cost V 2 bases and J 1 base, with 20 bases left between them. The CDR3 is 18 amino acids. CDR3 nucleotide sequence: TGTGCCAGCAGTTTAAGTTCGAGCGCCCCGGGACAGAACACTGAAGCTTTCTTT. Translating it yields CASSLSSSAPGQNTEAFF.

This chain's CDR3 is CASSLGRISQYTQYF. Here the CDR3 DNA reads TGTGCCAGCAGCTTAGGACGGATCAGTCAATATACGCAGTATTTT. This chain uses TRBV7-2 with TRBJ2-3; no clear D. CDR3 length: 15 amino acids. Trimming took off 1 base at V and 7 bases at J, with 15 bases between the two ends. CDR1 is SGHTA and CDR2 is FQGNSA in the germline V gene.

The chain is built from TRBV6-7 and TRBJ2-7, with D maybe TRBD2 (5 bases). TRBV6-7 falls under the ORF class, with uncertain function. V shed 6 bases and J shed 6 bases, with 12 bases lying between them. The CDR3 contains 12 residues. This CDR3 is CASRMAAGEQYF. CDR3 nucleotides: TGTGCCAGCAGAATGGCCGCGGGCGAGCAGTACTTC.

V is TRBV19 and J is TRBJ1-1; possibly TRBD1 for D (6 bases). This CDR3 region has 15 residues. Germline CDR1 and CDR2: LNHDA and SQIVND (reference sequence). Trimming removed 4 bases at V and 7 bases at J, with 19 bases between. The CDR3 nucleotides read TGTGCCAGTAGTAGGGGGCAGGGTGTTGCGAATGAAGCTTTCTTT. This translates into CASSRGQGVANEAFF.

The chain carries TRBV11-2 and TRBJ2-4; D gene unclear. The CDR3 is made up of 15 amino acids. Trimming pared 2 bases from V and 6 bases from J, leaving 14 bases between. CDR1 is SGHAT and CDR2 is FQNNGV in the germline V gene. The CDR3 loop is CASSLPVGRVNIQYF. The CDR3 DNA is TGTGCCAGCAGCTTACCGGTGGGCCGGGTAAACATTCAGTACTTC. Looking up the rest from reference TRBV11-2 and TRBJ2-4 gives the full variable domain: EAGVAQSPRYKIIEKRQSVAFWCNPISGHATLYWYQQILGQGPKLLIQFQNNGVVDDSQLPKDRFSAERLKGVDSTLKIQPAKLEDSAVYLCASSLPVGRVNIQYFGAGTRLSVL.

The CDR3: CASSLTGQKTYEQYF. The CDR3 DNA reads as TGTGCCAGTAGTCTAACGGGACAAAAAACCTACGAGCAGTACTTC. The V gene is TRBV19, the J gene TRBJ2-7; TRBD1 is a possible D gene (6 bases). This CDR3 has 15 residues. CDR1 LNHDA and CDR2 SQIVND come from the germline V gene (reference sequence). V was trimmed by 5 bases and J by 2 bases, leaving 16 bases between them.

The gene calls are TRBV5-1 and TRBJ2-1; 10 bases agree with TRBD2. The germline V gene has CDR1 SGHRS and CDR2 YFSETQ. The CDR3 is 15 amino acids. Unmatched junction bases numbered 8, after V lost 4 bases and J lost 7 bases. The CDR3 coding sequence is TGCGCCAGCAGCCTGCTGCTAGCGGGAGAGAATGAGCAGTTCTTC. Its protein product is CASSLLLAGENEQFF. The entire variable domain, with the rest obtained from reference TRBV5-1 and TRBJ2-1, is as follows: KAGVTQTPRYLIKTRGQQVTLSCSPISGHRSVSWYQQTPGQGLQFLFEYFSETQRNKGNFPGRFSGRQFSNSRSEMNVSTLELGDSALYLCASSLLLAGENEQFFGPGTRLTVL.

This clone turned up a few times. CDR3 DNA sequence: TGTGCCAGCAGTGAGAGCGGGAGCTCCTACAATGAGCAGTTCTTC. It translates to CASSESGSSYNEQFF. The V call is TRBV6-1, the J call TRBJ2-1; 8 bases map to TRBD2. V gave up 3 bases and J gave up 0 bases; unmatched junction bases: 1. The length of the CDR3 is 15 residues. CDR1 and CDR2 (germline): MNHNS, SASEGT.

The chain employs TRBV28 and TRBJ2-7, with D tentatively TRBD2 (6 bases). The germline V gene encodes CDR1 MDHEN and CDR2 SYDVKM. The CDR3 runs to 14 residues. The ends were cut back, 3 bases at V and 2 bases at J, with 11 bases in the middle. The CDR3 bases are TGTGCCAGCAGTTTGCCTGGGACTCCCTACGAGCAGTACTTC. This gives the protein CASSLPGTPYEQYF.

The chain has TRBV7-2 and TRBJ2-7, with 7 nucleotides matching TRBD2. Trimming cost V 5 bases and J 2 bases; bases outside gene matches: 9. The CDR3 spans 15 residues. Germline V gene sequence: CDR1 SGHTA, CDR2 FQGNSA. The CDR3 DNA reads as TGTGCCAGCAGCCCCGTGGGCGGGAGTCCCTACGAGCAGTACTTC. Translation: CASSPVGGSPYEQYF.